This entry concerns a single T cell receptor beta chain. There is no known antigen for this receptor. It has no much larger one-base neighbor in the sample; base qualities were not kept. The TCR beta CDR3 regions were amplified from RNA transcripts. A first-round RT-PCR of the TCR CDR3 used the HTBI primer set with the Qiagen OneStep RT-PCR kit. The libraries were constructed in a second round of multiplex PCR and then size-selected and purified. The libraries were sequenced on an Illumina HiSeq2000 using paired-end 100 bp reads. Processing in the source paper ran as follows. SOAPnuke was used to process the raw data, removing reads that contained adapters or uncalled bases, had a mean Phred below 15, or lacked an exact match to the constant primer or identifier. COPE v1.2.5 was used to merge high-quality paired reads, and clonotypes were defined as unique nucleotide sequences. MiTCR v1.1 was used to align clonotypes to the IMGT TRBV, TRBD and TRBJ reference segments. The analysis included only V-J combinations with a frequency above 0.0001, which together covered 99% to 99.2% of the repertoires. The TCS score was defined as the ratio of F50 (clonal expansion) to E x V (chaos), calculated using BLOSUM62-based TCRdist between CDR3 peptides within each V-J. Welch's t-statistics and random forest reduced 500 to 650 V-J features to 13, which were used in a naive Bayes classifier (R e1071). TCRdb ran its own pipeline on the public reads, namely fastp trimming at Q25 and MiXCR clone calling, and kept in-frame beta chains. Under each unique CDR3 protein, matching rows form one entry showing the most common genes and DNA. What appears here as the V and J calls and clone size reflects TCRdb's work, not the paper's. The sample yields around 350,000 distinct CDR3 sequences; around a quarter were counted once. The ten largest clones add up to around 70% of the sample.

The sample originates from a study of T cells in Graves' hyperthyroidism and ophthalmopathy (dated by TCRdb to 2018 to 2020). Regarding the research as a whole: Peripheral blood was collected at initial diagnosis, before any treatment. TCR V-J signatures able to tell the groups apart were searched for in a discovery cohort of approximately 95 patients, of whom over 40 had Graves' ophthalmopathy and 57 had stable Graves' hyperthyroidism. After blood sampling, hyperthyroidism patients were treated with methimazole at a starting dose of 30 mg daily, and ophthalmopathy patients were treated with high-dose intravenous methylprednisolone. Prospective prediction of ophthalmopathy was tested in an independent validation cohort consisting of fewer than 20 hyperthyroidism patients and about 17 patients who later progressed to ophthalmopathy. The 80 to 100 discovery patients were randomly divided into training and test sets at a 7:3 ratio. The paper describes TCR Vbeta CDR3 sequencing of some 130 peripheral blood samples, made up of some 42 ophthalmopathy patients, 70 to 75 hyperthyroidism patients and around 17 progressor patients. In several Graves' hyperthyroidism patients, the study also compared T-cell repertoires from thyroid tissue with T-cell repertoires from blood. The investigation overall reported the following: During validation, the model predicted progression to ophthalmopathy a median of roughly six months ahead of onset, with 70.59% sensitivity and around 72% specificity. Most expanded thyroid clonotypes (frequency above 0.001) were also detected in blood, a finding suggesting that blood repertoires may reflect thyroid immune responses. A 13 V-J signature model separated ophthalmopathy from stable hyperthyroidism, with about 90% sensitivity and roughly 81% specificity in cross-validation and 80%/75% in testing. Sample size was not statistically predetermined, and blinding of investigators to group allocation was not performed.

Stable Graves' hyperthyroidism was defined as the absence of progression to ophthalmopathy over 18 months of follow-up. Hyperthyroidism patients were newly diagnosed, had a disease duration of under 2 months, and were aged 18 to 65 years. Exclusion was applied to patients with uncontrolled infections, other autoimmune diseases, pregnancy or lactation. Clinical symptoms, serum thyroxine and TRAb, thyroid ultrasound, and orbital computed tomography formed the basis for the diagnoses. Ficoll-Paque density gradient centrifugation was used to isolate PBMCs from approximately 10 ml of fresh peripheral blood. Trizol reagent was used to extract total RNA, and RNA quality was then checked on an Agilent 2100 Bioanalyzer. Germline trimming amounts to 5 bases on V and 1 base on J, with 8 as the count of junction bases outside the gene matches. CDR1 and CDR2 are drawn from the germline V gene (reference sequence): DFQATT, SNEGSKA. The CDR3 has 14 amino acids, counting the end cysteine and phenylalanine. Just the 42-base CDR3 DNA is kept, in frame starting at base 1.

The specimen was blood. The TCR comes from a man aged 45-60 years with Graves' hyperthyroidism. The sequence links TRBV20-1 to TRBJ2-7, and 7 junction bases match TRBD1. DNA sequence: TGCAGTGCTTTCGACAGGGACGAGTCCTACGAGCAGTACTTC. Its translation is CSAFDRDESYEQYF.